A single sample gave rise to the 28 T cell receptor beta chains below, sequenced in a study of early T cells in non-severe SARS-CoV-2 infection. From the 5' RACE reads, TCRdb called clonotypes with MiXCR, one entry per CDR3 protein. This sample has more than 70,000 distinct CDR3 sequences, with approximately 13% found just once. Source material: whole blood. Receptor source: an adult who was a healthcare worker with PCR-confirmed SARS-CoV-2 infection or an uninfected control (not recorded which).

The chain employs TRBV7-3 and TRBJ1-1, with D perhaps matching TRBD1 (5 bases). CDR1 is SGHTA and CDR2 is FQGTGA in the germline V gene. The CDR3 is made up of 14 amino acids. Trimming pared 6 bases from V and 9 bases from J, leaving 20 bases between. The CDR3 nucleotides read TGTGCCAGCAGTCTTACCCCGGGACTTGGAAAAGCTTTCTTT. Its translation is CASSLTPGLGKAFF.

This clonotype has more than one count but fewer than ten. The V call is TRBV6-5, the J call TRBJ1-2; possibly TRBD1 for D (5 bases). V was shortened by 5 bases and J by 4 bases, with 14 bases between the two germline ends. Germline CDR1 and CDR2: MNHEY and SVGAGI. The CDR3 consists of 14 residues. As DNA, the CDR3 is TGTGCCAGCAGTGTAACCAGGGATACCTATGGCTACACCTTC. As protein: CASSVTRDTYGYTF.

Ten or more counts support this clonotype. The chain recombines TRBV28 with TRBJ2-3, with 10 bases that match TRBD1. Germline lookup yields CDR1 MDHEN and CDR2 SYDVKM. J gave up 14 bases and V 1 base, and 6 bases lay outside the gene matches. The CDR3 covers 13 residues. The CDR3 reads CASSLSGTGVVYF. For the CDR3, the DNA is TGTGCCAGCAGTTTATCCGGGACAGGGGTCGTGTATTTT. Looking up the rest from reference TRBV28 and TRBJ2-3 gives the full variable domain: DVKVTQSSRYLVKRTGEKVFLECVQDMDHENMFWYRQDPGLGLRLIYFSYDVKMKEKGDIPEGYSVSREKKERFSLILESASTNQTSMYLCASSLSGTGVVYFGPGTRLTVL.

This clonotype was picked up a small number of times. The rearrangement uses TRBV20-1 and TRBJ1-4; the D gene is possibly TRBD1 (6 bases). Germline V gene sequence: CDR1 DFQATT, CDR2 SNEGSKA (reference sequence). This CDR3 region has 15 residues. The V gene lost 0 bases and the J gene lost 3 bases, with 11 bases spanning the gap. The CDR3 sequence is CSARDLRGANEKLFF. CDR3 DNA: TGCAGTGCTAGAGATCTAAGGGGGGCTAATGAAAAACTGTTTTTT.

This clonotype turned up a few times. CDR3 sequence: CATRSGGGNSPLHF. The DNA for the CDR3 is TGTGCCACCCGTTCGGGGGGCGGTAATTCACCCCTCCACTTT. This chain uses TRBV27 with TRBJ1-6; possibly TRBD1 for D (6 bases). The V and J ends lost 10 bases and 6 bases respectively, with 16 bases between them. CDR1 and CDR2 from the germline V gene are MNHEY and SMNVEV (reference sequence). This CDR3 has 14 amino acids.

This clonotype showed up just a few times. V gene TRBV12-3 or TRBV12-4 combines with J gene TRBJ1-6, with TRBD1 matching over 12 bases. This CDR3 has 14 amino acids. Trimming cost V 6 bases and J 10 bases; bases outside gene matches: 4. The DNA for the CDR3 is TGTGCCAGCAGGGGACAGGGGGCATGGTCACCCCTCCACTTT. Translation: CASRGQGAWSPLHF.

This clonotype was counted between two and nine times. The rearrangement joins TRBV28 to TRBJ2-2, with unresolved D. In germline, CDR1 is MDHEN, CDR2 SYDVKM. The CDR3 extends over 12 amino acids. V lost 6 bases, J lost 5 bases, and 7 bases lay in between. The CDR3 DNA is TGTGCCAGCAGACCTACTACCGGGGAGCTGTTTTTT. Translated, it gives CASRPTTGELFF.

This clonotype was detected a few times. J is TRBJ1-4 and V is TRBV6-6, with 7 positions matching TRBD1. V lost 7 bases, J lost 0 bases, and 8 bases stayed unmatched. Germline CDR1 is MNHNY and CDR2 is SVGAGI (reference sequence). This CDR3 is built from 16 residues. CDR3 sequence (DNA): TGTGCCAGCACCATAGCAGGGGGAGCAACTAATGAAAAACTGTTTTTT. Translation gives CASTIAGGATNEKLFF.

This clonotype was detected ten times or more. The chain combines TRBV20-1 with TRBJ2-1, with 11 bases lining up with TRBD2. The germline gives CDR1 DFQATT, CDR2 SNEGSKA (reference sequence). V lost 3 bases, J lost 6 bases, and 7 bases stayed unmatched. This CDR3 has 15 amino acids. CDR3 sequence (DNA): TGCAGTGCTAGTGGGCGACTAGCGGGGTTCAATGAGCAGTTCTTC. It translates to CSASGRLAGFNEQFF.

This clonotype was detected ten times or more. The chain employs TRBV6-1 and TRBJ1-6; D remains ambiguous. Germline V gives CDR1 MNHNS, CDR2 SASEGT. CDR3 length: 13 residues. Trimming left V 0 bases short and J 7 bases short, with 4 bases between. DNA of the CDR3: TGTGCCAGCAGTGAAGCAGGGAATTCACCCCTCCACTTT. It translates to CASSEAGNSPLHF.

The J gene is TRBJ1-4, the V gene TRBV6-2 or TRBV6-3; D is ambiguous. The CDR3 has 13 amino acids. Germline CDR1 is MNHEY and CDR2 is SVGEGT. V shed 7 bases and J shed 4 bases, with 10 bases lying between them. Written as DNA, the CDR3 is TGTGCCAGCAATCGACAAATTAATGAAAAACTGTTTTTT. The encoded protein is CASNRQINEKLFF.

Concerning this clonotype: It may be a read error: a sequence one base away is much more abundant. The chain employs TRBV6-4 and TRBJ2-2; a possible D gene is TRBD1 (6 bases). Germline CDR1 is MRHNA and CDR2 is SNTAGT. V was cut by 2 bases and J by 7 bases, with 8 bases left in between. The CDR3 length is 13 residues. CDR3 sequence reads: CASSDRTDGELFF. The CDR3 DNA is TGTGCCAGCAGTGACCGGACAGACGGGGAGCTGTTTTTT.

The V call is TRBV6-5, the J call TRBJ2-6; D unclear. This CDR3 spans 13 amino acids. V was cut by 7 bases and J by 2 bases, with 6 bases left in between. Germline CDR1 is MNHEY and CDR2 is SVGAGI. The CDR3, as DNA: TGTGCCAGCACCCCTGCTGGGGCCAACGTCCTGACTTTC. It yields the protein CASTPAGANVLTF.

The chain has TRBV6-5 and TRBJ1-2, with D uncertain. Germline CDR1 is MNHEY and CDR2 is SVGAGI. The CDR3 extends over 15 amino acids. V shed 2 bases and J shed 2 bases, with 12 bases lying between them. This chain's CDR3 is CASSYRPRKNYGYTF. The DNA for the CDR3 is TGTGCCAGCAGTTACAGGCCAAGGAAGAACTATGGCTACACCTTC.

V is TRBV7-6 and J is TRBJ1-1; D ambiguous. The CDR3 is 14 amino acids. The ends were cut back, 2 bases at V and 4 bases at J, with 11 bases in the middle. The germline gives CDR1 SGHVS, CDR2 FNYEAQ. The CDR3 loop reads CASSLNALGTEAFF. Written as DNA, the CDR3 is TGTGCCAGCAGCTTAAACGCGCTGGGCACTGAAGCTTTCTTT.

This clonotype was seen repeatedly, ten times or more. The chain recombines TRBV20-1 with TRBJ2-1, with D unclear. The V end was cut by 0 bases, the J end by 8 bases, with 8 bases between. Germline CDR1 DFQATT, CDR2 SNEGSKA (reference sequence). This CDR3 contains 12 residues. The CDR3 region has the DNA TGCAGTGCTAGAGATCAAGGATATGAGCAGTTCTTC. The encoded protein is CSARDQGYEQFF.

The chain has TRBV5-4 and TRBJ1-6; 8 positions match TRBD1. The CDR3 loop spans 16 amino acids. V trimming: 4 bases; J trimming: 9 bases; junction bases outside the gene matches: 12. The germline CDR1 and CDR2 sequences are SGHNT and YYREEE (reference sequence). CDR3 in DNA: TGTGCCAGCAGCCCAGGGGGCGGACAGGGAACTTCACCCCTCCACTTT. Its translation: CASSPGGGQGTSPLHF.

This clonotype was seen a handful of times. This chain uses TRBV3-1 with TRBJ1-3; D unclear. V dropped 3 bases and J dropped 2 bases, with 14 bases sitting between them. Per the germline V gene, CDR1 is LGHDT and CDR2 is YNNKEL (reference sequence). The CDR3 is made up of 16 amino acids. The CDR3 protein is CASSQYGMRAGNTIYF. CDR3 nucleotide sequence: TGTGCCAGCAGCCAGTATGGGATGCGTGCTGGAAACACCATATATTTT.

This clonotype turned up a few times. V is TRBV6-4 and J is TRBJ1-3, with 7 positions matching TRBD1. The CDR3 runs to 16 residues. The V gene's germline CDR1 is MRHNA and CDR2 SNTAGT. With V trimmed by 6 bases and J by 5 bases, 13 bases remained unmatched. In nucleotides, the CDR3 is TGTGCCAGCAGGTGGAGGAGACAGGGACTTCGAAACACCATATATTTT. Residues: CASRWRRQGLRNTIYF.

The table lists this clonotype with a few counts. CDR3 residues: CASSSPRATNEKLFF. For the CDR3, the DNA is TGTGCCAGCAGTTCTCCGCGAGCAACTAATGAAAAACTGTTTTTT. J is TRBJ1-4 and V is TRBV6-2 or TRBV6-3; no reliable D call. The CDR3 runs to 15 residues. Germline CDR1 reads MNHEY; CDR2 reads SVGEGT. Trimming removed 4 bases from V and 0 bases from J, with 9 bases in between.

This clonotype was found many times. The rearrangement links TRBV5-4 to TRBJ2-3; D may match TRBD1 or TRBD2 (6 bases each). CDR3 size: 16 residues. V lost 5 bases and J 4 bases, leaving 20 bases between the germline ends. The germline gives CDR1 SGHNT, CDR2 YYREEE (reference sequence). The CDR3 region is CASRSKGSGEADTQYF. DNA for the CDR3: TGTGCCAGCAGAAGCAAGGGTTCAGGGGAGGCAGATACGCAGTATTTT.

The chain recombines TRBV12-3 or TRBV12-4 with TRBJ2-5; D might be TRBD2 (7 bases). V was shortened by 7 bases and J by 5 bases, with 17 bases between the two germline ends. This CDR3 has 14 amino acids. The CDR3 loop reads CASTSSGGLETQYF. CDR3 DNA sequence: TGTGCCAGCACGTCGTCGGGGGGCTTGGAGACCCAGTACTTC.

The V and J genes are TRBV29-1 and TRBJ2-2; possibly TRBD2 for D (5 bases). The CDR3 covers 13 residues. Trimming removed 3 bases from V and 1 base from J, with 6 bases in between. In germline, CDR1 is SQVTM, CDR2 ANQGSEA. For the CDR3, the DNA is TGCAGCGTTGACCGGGGGAACACCGGGGAGCTGTTTTTT. Translating gives CSVDRGNTGELFF.

In its sample, this clonotype was seen many times. This CDR3 reads CASSERGISNQPQHF. The CDR3 coding sequence is TGTGCCAGCAGTGAAAGGGGGATCAGCAATCAGCCCCAGCATTTT. This chain links TRBV2 with TRBJ1-5, with D perhaps TRBD1 (6 bases). The CDR3 length is 15 residues. The germline V gene has CDR1 SNHLY and CDR2 FYNNEI. V shed 2 bases and J shed 1 base, with 9 bases lying between them.

The V and J genes are TRBV29-1 and TRBJ1-2, with a tentative D call TRBD1 (5 bases). The CDR3 has 13 residues. CDR1 SQVTM and CDR2 ANQGSEA come from the germline V gene. With 2 bases removed from V and 8 bases from J, the gap between germline ends came to 15 bases. The CDR3 nucleotides read TGCAGCGTTGAACCGGGGCGGGAAAGGGGCTACACCTTC. Translating gives CSVEPGRERGYTF.

This clonotype has more than one count but fewer than ten. The rearrangement uses TRBV7-2 and TRBJ2-3; D may be TRBD2 (6 bases). Trimming took 3 bases from V and 2 from J, leaving 9 bases between them. CDR3 length: 14 residues. Germline CDR1 and CDR2: SGHTA and FQGNSA. The CDR3 sequence is CASSLAGPTDTQYF. In DNA form, the CDR3 reads TGTGCCAGCAGCTTGGCGGGGCCCACAGATACGCAGTATTTT.

V is TRBV7-8 and J is TRBJ2-1; D is perhaps TRBD2 (5 bases). V was shortened by 6 bases and J by 3 bases, with 12 bases between the two germline ends. CDR1 is SGHVS, CDR2 FQNEAQ, per germline. There are 14 residues in the CDR3. The CDR3 bases are TGTGCCAGCAGGCTAGCAGACCACTACAATGAGCAGTTCTTC. Translation: CASRLADHYNEQFF.

This chain joins TRBV6-5 and TRBJ1-3; D gene unclear. This CDR3 has 15 residues. Looked up from germline, CDR1 is MNHEY and CDR2 is SVGAGI. V lost 2 bases to trimming and J lost 0 bases, with 8 bases between them. CDR3 sequence reads: CASSYAKLSGNTIYF. The DNA for the CDR3 is TGTGCCAGCAGTTACGCAAAGCTCTCTGGAAACACCATATATTTT.